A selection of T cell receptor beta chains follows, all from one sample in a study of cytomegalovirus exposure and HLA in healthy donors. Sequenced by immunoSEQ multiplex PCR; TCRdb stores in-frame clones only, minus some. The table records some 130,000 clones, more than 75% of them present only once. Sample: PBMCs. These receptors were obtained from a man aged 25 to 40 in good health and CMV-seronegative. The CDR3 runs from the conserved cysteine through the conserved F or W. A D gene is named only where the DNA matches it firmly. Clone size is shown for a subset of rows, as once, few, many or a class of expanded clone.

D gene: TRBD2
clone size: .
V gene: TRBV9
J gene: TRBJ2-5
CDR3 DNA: TGTGCCAGCAGCAGCGGGAGGGTAGAGACCCAGTACTTC
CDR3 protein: CASSSGRVETQYF

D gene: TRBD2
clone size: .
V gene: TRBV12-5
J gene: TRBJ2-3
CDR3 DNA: TGTGCTAGTGGTTTGGGTGGGACTAGCGGGAGGGCGGCAGATACGCAGTATTTT
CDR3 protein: CASGLGGTSGRAADTQYF

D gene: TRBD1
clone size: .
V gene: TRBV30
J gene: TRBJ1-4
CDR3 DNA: TGTGCCTGGAACCTGGACAGGGGGGCAGGGGAAAAACTGTTTTTT
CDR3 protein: CAWNLDRGAGEKLFF

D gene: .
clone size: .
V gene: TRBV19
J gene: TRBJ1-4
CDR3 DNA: TGTGCCAGTAGTATCTTGGGCGGCGGTAAGGGGGAAAAACTGTTTTTT
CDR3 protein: CASSILGGGKGEKLFF

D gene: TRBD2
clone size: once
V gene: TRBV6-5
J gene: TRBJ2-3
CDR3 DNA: TGTGCCAGCAGTTACACCCTAGCGGGAGATCCGCAGTATTTT
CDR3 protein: CASSYTLAGDPQYF

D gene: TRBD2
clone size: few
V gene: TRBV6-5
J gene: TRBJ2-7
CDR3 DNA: TGTGCCAGCAGTCCCGGGACTAGCGGTGCCCTGTACTTC
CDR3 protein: CASSPGTSGALYF

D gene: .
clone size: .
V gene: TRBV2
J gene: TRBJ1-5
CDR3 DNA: TGTGCCAGCAGTGAACTCGGAGGGGGGGGGAATCAGCCCCAGCATTTT
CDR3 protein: CASSELGGGGNQPQHF

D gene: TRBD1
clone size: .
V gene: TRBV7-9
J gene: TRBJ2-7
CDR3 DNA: TGTGCCAGTGCCGGGACAGGGGGCTACGAGCAGTACTTC
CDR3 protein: CASAGTGGYEQYF

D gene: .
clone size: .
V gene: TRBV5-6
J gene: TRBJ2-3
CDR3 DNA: TGTGCCAGCAGCTTGGCGTTAGCCGCAGATACGCAGTATTTT
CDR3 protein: CASSLALAADTQYF

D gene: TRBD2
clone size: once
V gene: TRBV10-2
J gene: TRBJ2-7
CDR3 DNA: TGCGCCAGCAGGGTAACCCTAGCGGGAGAGCAGTACTTC
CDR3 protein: CASRVTLAGEQYF

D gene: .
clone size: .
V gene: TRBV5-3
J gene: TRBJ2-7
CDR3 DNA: TGTGCCAGAAGCTTGGACGGGAGAGCCATCGAGCAGTACTTC
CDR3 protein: CARSLDGRAIEQYF

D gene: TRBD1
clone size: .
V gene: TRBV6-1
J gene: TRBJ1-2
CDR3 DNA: TGTGCCAGCAGTGGACACTTGGGTGGGCAGGGGGCCGGTTATGGCTACACCTTC
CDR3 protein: CASSGHLGGQGAGYGYTF

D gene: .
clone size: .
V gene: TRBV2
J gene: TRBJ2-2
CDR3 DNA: TGTGCCAGCAGTGAAGAAGCCCGAGGAACCGGGGAGCTGTTTTTT
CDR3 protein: CASSEEARGTGELFF

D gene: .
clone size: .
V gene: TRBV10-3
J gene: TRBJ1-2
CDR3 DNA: TGTGCCATCACGGGCCGGGGGTGGGAATATGGCTACACCTTC
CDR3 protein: CAITGRGWEYGYTF

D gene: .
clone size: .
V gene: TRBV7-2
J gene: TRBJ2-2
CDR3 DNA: TGTGCCAGCAGCATATTTAACACCGGGGAGCTGTTTTTT
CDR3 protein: CASSIFNTGELFF

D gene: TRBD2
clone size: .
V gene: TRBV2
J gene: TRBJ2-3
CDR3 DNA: TGTGCCAGCAGTATTGGGACTAGCAAAGATACGCAGTATTTT
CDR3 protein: CASSIGTSKDTQYF

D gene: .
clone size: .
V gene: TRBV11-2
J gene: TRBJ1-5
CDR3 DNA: TGTGCCAGCAGCCGGAACAGGGAAGGGGCCCAGCATTTT
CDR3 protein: CASSRNREGAQHF